Below are 15 T cell receptor beta chains sequenced from a single sample in a study of T-cell memory formation after mild COVID-19. TCRdb reanalysed the 5' RACE reads using MiXCR and keeps one entry per CDR3 protein. The sample gives approximately 410,000 distinct CDR3 sequences, more than 20% of which show up once; around 13% is in the top ten. Specimen: PBMCs or a T cell subset sorted from them (not recorded which). Source of these receptors: an adult woman who had mild COVID-19 (a few samples of this study predate the infection). Cell type and time point are not known.

The chain recombines TRBV27 with TRBJ2-7, with 8 bases that match TRBD1. Germline V gene data show CDR1 as MNHEY and CDR2 as SMNVEV (reference sequence). This CDR3 region has 15 residues. Trimming at V came to 6 bases and at J to 5 bases, leaving 12 bases not matched to a gene. The CDR3 nucleotides are TGTGCCAGCAGCATTCAGGGGGCGCTGGCCCACGAGCAGTACTTC. Its protein product is CASSIQGALAHEQYF.

A few counts support this clonotype. The CDR3: CASSLALTSGEYF. The CDR3 DNA follows: TGTGCCAGCAGCTTAGCGCTAACTAGCGGGGAGTACTTC. The chain combines TRBV7-2 with TRBJ2-7, with TRBD2 identical over 10 bases. The germline V gene encodes CDR1 SGHTA and CDR2 FQGNSA. J gave up 11 bases and V 0 bases, and 4 bases lay outside the gene matches. The CDR3 is 13 amino acids.

The V gene is TRBV12-3 or TRBV12-4, the J gene TRBJ1-2; D is possibly TRBD1 (5 bases). V was trimmed by 7 bases and J by 4 bases, leaving 13 bases between them. CDR3 size: 13 residues. This CDR3 is CASNQLDSYGYTF. The CDR3 DNA follows: TGTGCCAGCAATCAGCTCGACAGCTATGGCTACACCTTC.

V and J are TRBV2 and TRBJ1-1; TRBD1 might be the D (6 bases). Germline V lookup: CDR1 SNHLY, CDR2 FYNNEI. V lost 6 bases to trimming and J lost 3 bases, with 11 bases between them. The CDR3 is made up of 13 amino acids. As DNA, the CDR3 is TGTGCCAGCAGGTACAGGGTTGACACTGAAGCTTTCTTT. It translates to CASRYRVDTEAFF.

This clonotype has only a few counts. This rearrangement joins TRBV6-1 to TRBJ2-7, with TRBD1 matching over 7 bases. The CDR3 has 15 residues. CDR1 is MNHNS, CDR2 SASEGT, per germline. Trimming took 6 bases from V and 4 from J; bases not matched to a gene: 12. The CDR3 DNA follows: TGTGCCAGCAGGGGGAAGACAGGGTCAAGTTACGAGCAGTACTTC. Protein: CASRGKTGSSYEQYF.

The chain links TRBV7-6 to TRBJ2-1, with D perhaps matching TRBD2 (7 bases). The CDR3 consists of 15 residues. Germline V gene lookup returns CDR1 SGHVS and CDR2 FNYEAQ. The V and J ends lost 1 base and 5 bases respectively, with 12 bases between them. The CDR3 sequence is CASSLGGGGDNEQFF. The CDR3 nucleotides are TGTGCCAGCAGCTTAGGGGGCGGGGGCGACAATGAGCAGTTCTTC.

This chain connects TRBV4-3 to TRBJ1-1, with D hard to call. The V gene lost 1 base and the J gene lost 1 base, with 4 bases spanning the gap. The V gene's germline CDR1 is LGHNA and CDR2 YSLEER. The CDR3 has 13 residues. The CDR3 DNA follows: TGCGCCAGCAGCCAAGGGGAGAACACTGAAGCTTTCTTT. It yields the protein CASSQGENTEAFF.

This clonotype was seen more than once but under ten times. In DNA form, the CDR3 reads TGTGCCAGCAGCAACAGGAGGAACACTGAAGCTTTCTTT. Amino acids: CASSNRRNTEAFF. The V call is TRBV3-1, the J call TRBJ1-1, with D perhaps matching TRBD1 (5 bases). Germline V gene sequence: CDR1 LGHDT, CDR2 YNNKEL (reference sequence). The ends were cut back, 5 bases at V and 1 base at J, with 8 bases in the middle. This CDR3 region has 13 residues.

The chain employs TRBV19 and TRBJ2-2; no definite D call. Germline V lookup: CDR1 LNHDA, CDR2 SQIVND (reference sequence). The V and J ends lost 6 bases and 4 bases respectively, with 9 bases between them. This CDR3 is 13 amino acids long. The CDR3 DNA sequence: TGTGCCAGTAGCCAATGGGGCACCGGGGAGCTGTTTTTT. It specifies CASSQWGTGELFF.

A few counts support this clonotype. This chain connects TRBV4-1 to TRBJ2-7; tentatively, D is TRBD1 or TRBD2 (6 bases each). CDR3 length: 15 residues. Germline V gene lookup returns CDR1 MGHRA and CDR2 YSYEKL. Trimming left V 3 bases short and J 3 bases short, with 15 bases between. CDR3 sequence: CASSQAPGGYYEQYF. The CDR3 DNA reads TGCGCCAGCAGCCAGGCCCCCGGGGGCTACTACGAGCAGTACTTC.

This clonotype was seen a handful of times. The chain uses TRBV7-9 and TRBJ2-6, with TRBD2 as a possible D gene (5 bases). The germline V gene has CDR1 SEHNR and CDR2 FQNEAQ (reference sequence). Trimming stripped 1 base from V and 1 base from J, with 17 bases between. There are 19 residues in the CDR3. CDR3 bases: TGTGCCAGCAGCTTAGAAGGCAGACCAACGGGGTCTGGGGCCAACGTCCTGACTTTC. Its protein product is CASSLEGRPTGSGANVLTF.

This clonotype has just a few counts. V is TRBV6-2 or TRBV6-3 and J is TRBJ2-7; 7 bases are shared with TRBD1. This CDR3 has 15 amino acids. Losses at the gene ends were 6 bases for V and 5 bases for J; bases not matched to a gene: 13. Germline CDR1 MNHEY, CDR2 SVGEGT. The CDR3 region has the DNA TGTGCCAGCAGAGAGGGGCAGGGGGTTGTCCACGAGCAGTACTTC. It yields the protein CASREGQGVVHEQYF.

This clonotype was observed a handful of times. The V call is TRBV7-2, the J call TRBJ2-7; TRBD2 aligns across 10 bases. Trimming removed 5 bases from V and 0 bases from J; junction bases left unmatched: 13. This CDR3 comprises 18 residues. Per the germline V gene, CDR1 is SGHTA and CDR2 is FQGNSA. The CDR3 reads CASSHGTSETWISYEQYF. CDR3 coding DNA: TGTGCCAGCAGCCACGGGACTAGCGAGACGTGGATCTCCTACGAGCAGTACTTC.

The chain has TRBV12-3 or TRBV12-4 and TRBJ1-1; tentative D call: TRBD1 (6 bases). The CDR3 runs to 15 residues. V was cut by 6 bases and J by 1 base, with 15 bases left in between. As DNA, the CDR3 is TGTGCCAGCAGGCTTGCAGGGGTAGGGAACACTGAAGCTTTCTTT. This codes for CASRLAGVGNTEAFF.

This chain joins TRBV6-5 and TRBJ1-1; D gene unclear. Germline V gives CDR1 MNHEY, CDR2 SVGAGI. The CDR3 is made up of 14 amino acids. The ends were cut back, 2 bases at V and 5 bases at J, with 12 bases in the middle. The CDR3 DNA follows: TGTGCCAGCAGTTACGGGGTCGAGGTGACTGAAGCTTTCTTT. Protein sequence: CASSYGVEVTEAFF.